A single sample is the source of the 24 T cell receptor beta chains below, sequenced in a study of cytomegalovirus exposure and HLA in healthy donors. With 60 Vbeta and 13 Jbeta primers, the PCR was carried out. Here immunoSEQ multiplex PCR was the method, and the copy in TCRdb shows in-frame clones only, minus some. The sample shows some 140,000 clones, 75% to 85% of them seen only once. The sequenced material came from PBMCs. Receptors were obtained from a woman in her fifties or sixties in good health and CMV-seropositive.

This rearrangement joins TRBV6-1 to TRBJ1-1; D is uncertain. The V end lost 7 bases, the J end lost 10 bases, and 19 bases lay between the germline ends. The CDR3 sequence is 13 residues long. The germline V gene has CDR1 MNHNS and CDR2 SASEGT. DNA for the CDR3: TGTGCCAGCAAGGACTCTTTATTTCTGGGAGCTTTCTTT. It specifies CASKDSLFLGAFF.

V usage is TRBV5-1 and J usage is TRBJ1-1; D is perhaps TRBD1 (5 bases). Looked up from germline, CDR1 is SGHRS and CDR2 is YFSETQ. V was shortened by 0 bases and J by 3 bases, with 27 bases between the two germline ends. CDR3 size: 20 residues. The CDR3 DNA is TGCGCCAGCAGCTTGGTTGGCGGTACCTTGTCAGGGAGGGTCGACACTGAAGCTTTCTTT. Its protein product is CASSLVGGTLSGRVDTEAFF.

The chain is built from TRBV7-9 and TRBJ1-1; no definite D call. V lost 6 bases and J lost 2, with 10 bases in between. The germline CDR1 and CDR2 sequences are SEHNR and FQNEAQ (reference sequence). The CDR3 is 13 amino acids. The DNA for the CDR3 is TGTGCCAGCAGGGAACAGATTAACACTGAAGCTTTCTTT. It specifies CASREQINTEAFF. The entire variable domain, with the rest obtained from reference TRBV7-9 and TRBJ1-1, is as follows: DTGVSQNPRHKITKRGQNVTFRCDPISEHNRLYWYRQTLGQGPEFLTYFQNEAQLEKSRLLSDRFSAERPKGSFSTLEIQRTEQGDSAMYLCASREQINTEAFFGQGTRLTVV.

The V call is TRBV28, the J call TRBJ1-5, with TRBD1 matching over 10 bases. CDR1 and CDR2 (germline): MDHEN, SYDVKM. V shed 6 bases, J shed 5 bases, and the junction held 7 bases outside the gene matches. The CDR3 totals 15 residues. In DNA, the CDR3 is TGTGCCAGCAGCCGTTGGACAGGGGGGTATCAGCCCCAGCATTTT. As protein: CASSRWTGGYQPQHF.

This clone was detected only once. This rearrangement joins TRBV10-3 to TRBJ2-7; D is possibly TRBD2 (5 bases). V shed 2 bases and J shed 5 bases, with 13 bases lying between them. CDR1 and CDR2 from the germline V gene are ENHRY and SYGVKD. The CDR3 has 14 amino acids. CDR3 loop: CAISEPGLGDEQYF. The CDR3 DNA is TGTGCCATCAGTGAGCCGGGCTTGGGAGACGAGCAGTACTTC.

V and J are TRBV5-1 and TRBJ2-6; D perhaps matches TRBD2 (7 bases). Germline CDR1 SGHRS, CDR2 YFSETQ. The CDR3 runs 19 residues. Trimming shortened V by 4 bases and J by 1 base, and 21 bases separated the two germline ends. The CDR3 region is CASSRYGGGGLSGANVLTF. The CDR3 nucleotides read TGCGCCAGCAGCCGTTACGGGGGAGGGGGATTATCTGGGGCCAACGTCCTGACTTTC.

The gene calls are TRBV13 and TRBJ1-2; D might be TRBD1 (5 bases). CDR1 and CDR2 from the germline V gene are PRHDT and FYEKMQ (reference sequence). The germline V and J ends were trimmed by 5 bases and 7 bases, with 20 bases remaining between them. CDR3 size: 15 residues. The CDR3 coding sequence is TGTGCCAGCAGCCCTAACATTCAAAGGGGCGTTGGCTACACCTTC. Residues: CASSPNIQRGVGYTF.

This chain connects TRBV30 to TRBJ2-3, with 8 bases fitting TRBD2. Germline CDR1 and CDR2: GTSNPN and SVGIG (reference sequence). V shed 5 bases and J 2 bases; nucleotides not matched to a gene: 6. CDR3 size: 14 residues. This CDR3 reads CAWEAGVVTDTQYF. In DNA form, the CDR3 reads TGTGCCTGGGAAGCGGGGGTTGTCACAGATACGCAGTATTTT.

V and J are TRBV11-2 and TRBJ2-5; no clear D. This CDR3 is 15 amino acids long. Trimming removed 1 base from V and 2 bases from J, with 11 bases in between. Germline CDR1 SGHAT, CDR2 FQNNGV. The CDR3, as DNA: TGTGCCAGCAGCTTAGGTGGAAGCGTTCAAGAGACCCAGTACTTC. Translation: CASSLGGSVQETQYF. The full variable domain, with the rest looked up from reference TRBV11-2 and TRBJ2-5, is EAGVAQSPRYKIIEKRQSVAFWCNPISGHATLYWYQQILGQGPKLLIQFQNNGVVDDSQLPKDRFSAERLKGVDSTLKIQPAKLEDSAVYLCASSLGGSVQETQYFGPGTRLLVL.

The J gene is TRBJ2-1, the V gene TRBV10-3; D is perhaps TRBD1 (6 bases). V lost 5 bases and J 0 bases, leaving 11 bases between the germline ends. Germline assignment: CDR1 ENHRY and CDR2 SYGVKD. This CDR3 has 15 residues. For the CDR3, the DNA is TGTGCCATCAGTTTACAGGGATACTCCTACAATGAGCAGTTCTTC. Residues: CAISLQGYSYNEQFF.

V and J are TRBV28 and TRBJ2-5; D may be TRBD1 (6 bases). CDR3 length: 13 amino acids. Trimming shortened V by 7 bases and J by 4 bases, and 13 bases separated the two germline ends. Germline V gene data show CDR1 as MDHEN and CDR2 as SYDVKM. DNA of the CDR3: TGTGCCAGCACCCTGCAAGGGGGAGAGACCCAGTACTTC. This encodes CASTLQGGETQYF.

This clone was detected only a few times. The chain recombines TRBV29-1 with TRBJ2-5; 7 nucleotides match TRBD2. CDR3 length: 13 residues. V shed 4 bases, J shed 4 bases, and the junction held 6 bases outside the gene matches. Looked up from germline, CDR1 is SQVTM and CDR2 is ANQGSEA. The CDR3 reads CSVVGTNLETQYF. CDR3 coding DNA: TGCAGCGTTGTCGGGACTAACCTAGAGACCCAGTACTTC.

The chain uses TRBV19 and TRBJ1-2; D gene ambiguous. CDR3 length: 15 residues. Germline CDR1 is LNHDA and CDR2 is SQIVND (reference sequence). V was trimmed by 6 bases and J by 1 base, leaving 15 bases between them. CDR3 protein: CASSRSAFLNYGYTF. CDR3 nucleotides: TGTGCCAGTAGCCGATCAGCGTTCCTTAACTATGGCTACACCTTC. Variable domain in full (rest from reference TRBV19 and TRBJ1-2): DGGITQSPKYLFRKEGQNVTLSCEQNLNHDAMYWYRQDPGQGLRLIYYSQIVNDFQKGDIAEGYSVSREKKESFPLTVTSAQKNPTAFYLCASSRSAFLNYGYTFGSGTRLTVV.

The J gene is TRBJ1-2, the V gene TRBV30, with 7 bases fitting TRBD1. J was trimmed by 4 bases and V by 5 bases; bases with no gene match: 7. Per the germline V gene, CDR1 is GTSNPN and CDR2 is SVGIG (reference sequence). The CDR3 is 13 amino acids. Here the CDR3 DNA reads TGTGCCTGGGGAAGAGGGACAGCCTATGGCTACACCTTC. Translation gives CAWGRGTAYGYTF.

The rearrangement joins TRBV10-3 to TRBJ2-1, with a weak D call TRBD1 (6 bases). Germline CDR1 reads ENHRY; CDR2 reads SYGVKD. The CDR3 totals 16 residues. The V and J ends lost 3 bases and 5 bases respectively, with 17 bases between them. The CDR3 is CAISDHREVDDNEQFF. CDR3 DNA sequence: TGTGCCATCAGTGACCACAGGGAAGTGGACGACAATGAGCAGTTCTTC.

The CDR3 region has the DNA TGTGCCAGCTCCCCGGGACAGCTCCAAGAGACCCAGTACTTC. Its translation is CASSPGQLQETQYF. The V gene is TRBV18, the J gene TRBJ2-5, with 7 bases that match TRBD1. Trimming at V came to 6 bases and at J to 1 base, leaving 5 bases not matched to a gene. Germline CDR1 reads KGHSH; CDR2 reads LQKENI. This CDR3 is 14 amino acids long. Together with reference TRBV18 and TRBJ2-5, the CDR3 gives the full variable domain: NAGVMQNPRHLVRRRGQEARLRCSPMKGHSHVYWYRQLPEEGLKFMVYLQKENIIDESGMPKERFSAEFPKEGPSILRIQQVVRGDSAAYFCASSPGQLQETQYFGPGTRLLVL.

The chain uses TRBV28 and TRBJ1-2, with 8 bases that match TRBD1. CDR1 is MDHEN and CDR2 is SYDVKM in the germline V gene. Trimming cost V 5 bases and J 4 bases; bases outside gene matches: 6. The CDR3 totals 14 residues. CDR3 sequence (DNA): TGTGCCAGCAGTCCAGGGGGCGCAGGCTATGGCTACACCTTC. It yields the protein CASSPGGAGYGYTF.

CDR3 sequence: CASSLQGWTEAFF. The CDR3 nucleotides read TGTGCCAGTAGTCTCCAGGGGTGGACTGAAGCTTTCTTT. The gene calls are TRBV19 and TRBJ1-1, with a possible D match to TRBD1 (6 bases). Germline CDR1 LNHDA, CDR2 SQIVND (reference sequence). This CDR3 region has 13 residues. V was trimmed by 5 bases and J by 5 bases, leaving 12 bases between them.

V usage is TRBV11-2 and J usage is TRBJ1-2; 8 bases match TRBD1. The CDR3 length is 16 residues. Germline-derived CDR1 and CDR2 are SGHAT and FQNNGV. The ends lost 3 bases at V and 4 bases at J; junction bases unmatched: 10. This CDR3 is CASSFRQGPEVYGYTF. The CDR3 DNA sequence: TGTGCCAGCAGCTTCCGACAGGGGCCCGAGGTCTATGGCTACACCTTC. Full variable domain (remainder filled in from reference TRBV11-2 and TRBJ1-2): EAGVAQSPRYKIIEKRQSVAFWCNPISGHATLYWYQQILGQGPKLLIQFQNNGVVDDSQLPKDRFSAERLKGVDSTLKIQPAKLEDSAVYLCASSFRQGPEVYGYTFGSGTRLTVV.

The chain has TRBV6-5 and TRBJ1-2; the match to TRBD1 covers 8 bases. The CDR3 is made up of 14 amino acids. The germline CDR1 and CDR2 sequences are MNHEY and SVGAGI. V shed 5 bases, J shed 7 bases, and the junction held 9 bases outside the gene matches. CDR3 region: CASSTRTGRRGYTF. The CDR3 DNA is TGTGCCAGCAGTACCCGGACAGGGCGACGTGGCTACACCTTC.

This chain connects TRBV6-5 to TRBJ2-5, with 7 bases identical to TRBD1. J gave up 4 bases and V 6 bases, and 5 bases lay outside the gene matches. Germline V gene data show CDR1 as MNHEY and CDR2 as SVGAGI. The CDR3 has 13 residues. The CDR3 reads CASRPTGVETQYF. The CDR3, as DNA: TGTGCCAGCAGGCCAACAGGGGTAGAGACCCAGTACTTC.

CDR3 in amino acids: CASSIYAGQYNSPLHF. The CDR3 nucleotides read TGTGCCAGTAGTATCTACGCGGGACAGTATAATTCACCCCTCCACTTT. The chain joins TRBV19 to TRBJ1-6; 7 nucleotides line up with TRBD1. The CDR3 extends over 16 amino acids. CDR1 and CDR2 (germline): LNHDA, SQIVND (reference sequence). V lost 3 bases, J lost 4 bases, and 6 bases stayed unmatched.

This sequence joins TRBV6-5 and TRBJ2-5; 8 bases align to TRBD2. The ends lost 4 bases at V and 2 bases at J; junction bases unmatched: 9. The CDR3 consists of 16 residues. The germline gives CDR1 MNHEY, CDR2 SVGAGI. The CDR3 DNA follows: TGTGCCAGCAGTTGGGGGGGACTAGGTCTACAAGAGACCCAGTACTTC. Its protein product is CASSWGGLGLQETQYF.

This sequence joins TRBV30 and TRBJ2-2, with 8 positions matching TRBD1. CDR3 size: 14 residues. Losses at the gene ends were 7 bases for V and 4 bases for J; bases not matched to a gene: 8. The germline CDR1 and CDR2 sequences are GTSNPN and SVGIG (reference sequence). The CDR3, as DNA: TGTGCCTTACGGAAGACAGGGGTCACCGGGGAGCTGTTTTTT. This gives the protein CALRKTGVTGELFF.